This T cell receptor (beta chain) was captured in a study of T cells after yellow fever vaccination. This clonotype was detected ten times or more. Its matching antigen is unknown. Findings and caveats of the study: Post-booster samples contained most primary-vaccination clones (approximately 97% CD4, about 90% CD8).

The V and J ends lost 5 bases and 3 bases, in that order; junction bases with no gene match: 9. CDR3 size: 16 residues. The germline V gene has CDR1 SGHNT and CDR2 YYREEE (reference sequence). MiXCR, applied by TCRdb to the 5' RACE reads, yields one record per CDR3 protein. The sample consists of tens of thousands of distinct CDR3 sequences, 7% to 9% of them appearing once. This clonotype originated in a man aged 18 to 29 who received the YFV17D yellow fever vaccine. The input for sequencing was CD8+ T cells sorted from PBMCs, taken roughly 14 days after the first yellow fever vaccination. The chain joins TRBV5-4 to TRBJ2-5, with 11 bases that match TRBD2. DNA of the CDR3: TGTGCCAGCAGGCCCCTAGCGGGGGGTGCGAAAGAGACCCAGTACTTC. It translates to CASRPLAGGAKETQYF.